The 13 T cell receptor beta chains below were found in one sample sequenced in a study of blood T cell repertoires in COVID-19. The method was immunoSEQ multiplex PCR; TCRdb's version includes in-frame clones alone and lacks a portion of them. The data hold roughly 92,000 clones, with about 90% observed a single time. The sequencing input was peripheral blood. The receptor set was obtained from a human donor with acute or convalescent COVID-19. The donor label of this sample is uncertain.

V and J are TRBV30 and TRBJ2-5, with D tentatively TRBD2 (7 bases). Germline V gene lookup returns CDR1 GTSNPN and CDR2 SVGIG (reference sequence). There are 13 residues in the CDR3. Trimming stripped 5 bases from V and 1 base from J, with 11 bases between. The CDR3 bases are TGTGCCTGGGTGGGAGGGGGCCAAGAGACCCAGTACTTC. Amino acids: CAWVGGGQETQYF.

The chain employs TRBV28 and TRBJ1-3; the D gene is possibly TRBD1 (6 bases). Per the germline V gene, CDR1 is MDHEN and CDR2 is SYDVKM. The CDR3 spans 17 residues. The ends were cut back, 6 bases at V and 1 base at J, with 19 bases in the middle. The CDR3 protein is CASRPRGGRLSGNTIYF. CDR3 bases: TGTGCCAGCAGGCCTAGGGGGGGCCGACTATCTGGAAACACCATATATTTT.

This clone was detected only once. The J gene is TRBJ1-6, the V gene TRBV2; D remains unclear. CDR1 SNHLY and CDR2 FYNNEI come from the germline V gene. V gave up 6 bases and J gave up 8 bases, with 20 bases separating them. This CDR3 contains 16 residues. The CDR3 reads CASSVLLGREYSPLHF. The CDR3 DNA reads TGTGCCAGCAGCGTCCTTTTAGGACGGGAGTATTCACCCCTCCACTTT.

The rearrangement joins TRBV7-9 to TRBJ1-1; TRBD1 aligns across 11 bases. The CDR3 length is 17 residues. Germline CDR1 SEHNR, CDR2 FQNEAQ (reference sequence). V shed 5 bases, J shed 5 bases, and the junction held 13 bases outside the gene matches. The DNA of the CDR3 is TGTGCCAGCAGCGAAGACCGTCGGACAGGGGGCGATACTGAAGCTTTCTTT. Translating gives CASSEDRRTGGDTEAFF. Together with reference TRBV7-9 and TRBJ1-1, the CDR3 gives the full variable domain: DTGVSQNPRHKITKRGQNVTFRCDPISEHNRLYWYRQTLGQGPEFLTYFQNEAQLEKSRLLSDRFSAERPKGSFSTLEIQRTEQGDSAMYLCASSEDRRTGGDTEAFFGQGTRLTVV.

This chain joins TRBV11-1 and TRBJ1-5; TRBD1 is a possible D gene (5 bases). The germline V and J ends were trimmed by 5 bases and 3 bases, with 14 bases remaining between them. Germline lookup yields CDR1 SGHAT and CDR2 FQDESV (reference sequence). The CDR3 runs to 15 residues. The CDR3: CASSTGLDSNQPQHF. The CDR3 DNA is TGTGCCAGCAGCACGGGACTGGACTCCAATCAGCCCCAGCATTTT.

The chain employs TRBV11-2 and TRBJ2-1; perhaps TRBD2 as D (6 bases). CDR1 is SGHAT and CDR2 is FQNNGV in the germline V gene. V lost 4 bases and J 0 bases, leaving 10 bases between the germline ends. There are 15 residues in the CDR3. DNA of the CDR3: TGTGCCAGCAGCTGGTGGGACTCCTCCTACAATGAGCAGTTCTTC. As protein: CASSWWDSSYNEQFF.

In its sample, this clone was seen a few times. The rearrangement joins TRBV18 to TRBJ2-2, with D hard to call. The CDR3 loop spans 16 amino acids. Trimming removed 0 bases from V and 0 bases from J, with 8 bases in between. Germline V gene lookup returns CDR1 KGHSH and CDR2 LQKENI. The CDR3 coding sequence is TGTGCCAGCTCACCACCAGCGCCTACGAACACCGGGGAGCTGTTTTTT. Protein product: CASSPPAPTNTGELFF.

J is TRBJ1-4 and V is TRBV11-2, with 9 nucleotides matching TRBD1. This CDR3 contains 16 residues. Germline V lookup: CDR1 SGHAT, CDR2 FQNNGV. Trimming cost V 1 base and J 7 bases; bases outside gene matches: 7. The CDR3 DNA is TGTGCCAGCAGCTTAGGAACAGGGGGCGCGGGTGAAAAACTGTTTTTT. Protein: CASSLGTGGAGEKLFF.

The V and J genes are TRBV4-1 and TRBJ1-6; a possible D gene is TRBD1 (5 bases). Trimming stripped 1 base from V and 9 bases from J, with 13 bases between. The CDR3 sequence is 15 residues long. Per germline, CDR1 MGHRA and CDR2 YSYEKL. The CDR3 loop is CASSQAPLTVSPLHF. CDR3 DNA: TGCGCCAGCAGCCAAGCCCCACTGACAGTTTCACCCCTCCACTTT.

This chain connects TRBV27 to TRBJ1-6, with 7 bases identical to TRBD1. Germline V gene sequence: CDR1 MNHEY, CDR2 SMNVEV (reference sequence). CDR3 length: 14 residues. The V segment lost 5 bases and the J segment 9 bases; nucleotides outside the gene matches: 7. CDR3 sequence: CASSIDRASSPLHF. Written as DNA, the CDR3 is TGTGCCAGCAGTATCGACAGGGCCTCTTCACCCCTCCACTTT.

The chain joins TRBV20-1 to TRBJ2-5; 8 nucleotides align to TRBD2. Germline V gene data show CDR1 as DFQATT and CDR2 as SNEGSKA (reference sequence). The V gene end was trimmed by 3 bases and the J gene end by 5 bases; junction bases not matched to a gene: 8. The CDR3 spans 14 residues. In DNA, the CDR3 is TGCAGTGCTAGTTTCGGGGGGGCCCGTGAGACCCAGTACTTC. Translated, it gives CSASFGGARETQYF.

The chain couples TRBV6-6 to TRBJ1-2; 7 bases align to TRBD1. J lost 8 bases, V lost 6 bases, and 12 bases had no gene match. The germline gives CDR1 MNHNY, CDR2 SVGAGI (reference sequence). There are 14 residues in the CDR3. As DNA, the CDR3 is TGTGCCAGCAGCCCGACCCAAACAGGGGCCGGCTACACCTTC. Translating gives CASSPTQTGAGYTF.

The CDR3 DNA follows: TGTGCCAGCAGTTCCGGGAGGGGGACTGAAGCTTTCTTT. This sequence encodes CASSSGRGTEAFF. The V gene is TRBV28, the J gene TRBJ1-1, with D perhaps TRBD1 (6 bases). The CDR3 is made up of 13 amino acids. Germline loops: CDR1 MDHEN, CDR2 SYDVKM. Between the trimmed V and J ends, which lost 4 bases and 5 bases, there was a span of 11 bases.